The 20 T cell receptor beta chains below come from one sample, sequenced in a study of control samples from healthy donors and cancer patients. Only in-frame clones appear in the TCRdb table, and some are missing; sequencing was by immunoSEQ multiplex PCR. Among 100,000 to 150,000 clones, more than 75% were seen once, and the ten largest hold 1.5% to 2%. What was sequenced was blood. The source is a young man in good health.

The chain carries TRBV6-2 or TRBV6-3 and TRBJ2-1, with TRBD2 as a possible D gene (6 bases). CDR3 length: 16 amino acids. Germline-derived CDR1 and CDR2 are MNHEY and SVGEGT. Trimming pared 4 bases from V and 3 bases from J, leaving 16 bases between. This CDR3 is CASSLVAGKYYNEQFF. The CDR3 DNA sequence: TGTGCCAGCAGTTTGGTGGCGGGGAAATACTACAATGAGCAGTTCTTC.

The chain links TRBV19 to TRBJ1-1, with D tentatively TRBD1 (6 bases). The CDR3 consists of 16 residues. V gave up 3 bases and J gave up 3 bases, with 17 bases separating them. Germline CDR1 is LNHDA and CDR2 is SQIVND (reference sequence). The DNA for the CDR3 is TGTGCCAGTAGTATGGGAGATGGCAGGGGAGACACTGAAGCTTTCTTT. It translates to CASSMGDGRGDTEAFF.

This chain uses TRBV9 with TRBJ1-2, with D unclear. The CDR3 spans 16 residues. Germline lookup yields CDR1 SGDLS and CDR2 YYNGEE. V was shortened by 4 bases and J by 3 bases, with 19 bases between the two germline ends. Here the CDR3 DNA reads TGTGCCAGCAGCCCTCCCATAGTGGGCTTTGACTATGGCTACACCTTC. Protein product: CASSPPIVGFDYGYTF.

CDR3 amino acids: CASSLQGPGNTEAFF. CDR3 DNA: TGTGCCAGCAGTCTGCAGGGGCCGGGGAACACTGAAGCTTTCTTT. The rearrangement joins TRBV7-9 to TRBJ1-1, with a possible D match to TRBD1 (6 bases). The length of the CDR3 is 15 residues. Per the germline V gene, CDR1 is SEHNR and CDR2 is FQNEAQ (reference sequence). V was trimmed by 6 bases and J by 1 base, leaving 15 bases between them. Full variable domain (remainder filled in from reference TRBV7-9 and TRBJ1-1): DTGVSQNPRHKITKRGQNVTFRCDPISEHNRLYWYRQTLGQGPEFLTYFQNEAQLEKSRLLSDRFSAERPKGSFSTLEIQRTEQGDSAMYLCASSLQGPGNTEAFFGQGTRLTVV.

The chain has TRBV4-1 and TRBJ2-7; 10 nucleotides line up with TRBD1. Germline V gene lookup returns CDR1 MGHRA and CDR2 YSYEKL. This CDR3 contains 13 residues. V shed 4 bases, J shed 8 bases, and the junction held 5 bases outside the gene matches. In DNA form, the CDR3 reads TGCGCCAGCAGCCGGGACAGGGGACCTCAGCAGTACTTC. This sequence encodes CASSRDRGPQQYF.

J is TRBJ2-1 and V is TRBV15, with 7 bases aligning to TRBD2. The V and J ends lost 2 bases and 7 bases, in that order; junction bases with no gene match: 8. Germline loops: CDR1 LNHNV, CDR2 YYDKDF (reference sequence). The CDR3 length is 15 residues. CDR3 nucleotides: TGTGCCACCAGCAGATCCCTGGCGGGAGCGAATGAGCAGTTCTTC. It specifies CATSRSLAGANEQFF. The variable domain in full, with the rest retrieved from reference TRBV15 and TRBJ2-1, is DAMVIQNPRYQVTQFGKPVTLSCSQTLNHNVMYWYQQKSSQAPKLLFHYYDKDFNNEADTPDNFQSRRPNTSFCFLDIRSPGLGDTAMYLCATSRSLAGANEQFFGPGTRLTVL.

The CDR3 here is CASSPNPNLGQGKGEQYF. The DNA of the CDR3 is TGCGCCAGCAGCCCTAACCCAAATCTGGGACAGGGAAAGGGCGAGCAGTACTTC. This chain joins TRBV5-1 and TRBJ2-7, with 9 bases matching TRBD1. The germline gives CDR1 SGHRS, CDR2 YFSETQ. The length of the CDR3 is 18 residues. With 4 bases clipped from V and 6 bases from J, the junction kept 20 bases outside the gene matches.

This chain links TRBV5-8 with TRBJ2-1, with D perhaps matching TRBD1 (6 bases). This CDR3 is built from 15 residues. CDR1 and CDR2 from the germline V gene are SGHTS and YDEGEE. Trimming stripped 0 bases from V and 8 bases from J, with 15 bases between. Here the CDR3 DNA reads TGTGCCAGCAGCTTGGCCTTGGGGGACAAGGATGAGCAGTTCTTC. Protein product: CASSLALGDKDEQFF.

The chain joins TRBV9 to TRBJ2-5, with D unresolved. Germline V CDR1 and CDR2: SGDLS, YYNGEE. This CDR3 is built from 16 residues. The germline V and J ends were trimmed by 0 bases and 1 base, with 13 bases remaining between them. This CDR3 is CASSVASGSSQETQYF. The CDR3 DNA reads as TGTGCCAGCAGCGTAGCTTCCGGATCCTCCCAAGAGACCCAGTACTTC.

The chain couples TRBV6-4 to TRBJ1-1, with D unclear. Trimming left V 0 bases short and J 1 base short, with 6 bases between. The CDR3 has 14 amino acids. CDR1 and CDR2 (germline): MRHNA, SNTAGT. CDR3 DNA sequence: TGTGCCAGCAGTGACTCCTCGAGGAACACTGAAGCTTTCTTT. Translating gives CASSDSSRNTEAFF.

The V and J genes are TRBV2 and TRBJ1-2; TRBD1 agrees at 10 bases. This CDR3 is 14 amino acids long. V dropped 6 bases and J dropped 4; count of bases not matched to a gene: 5. Germline V gives CDR1 SNHLY, CDR2 FYNNEI. The DNA of the CDR3 is TGTGCCAGCAGGAGGACAGGGGGAATCTATGGCTACACCTTC. Its protein is CASRRTGGIYGYTF. The full variable domain, its missing parts supplied by reference TRBV2 and TRBJ1-2, is EPEVTQTPSHQVTQMGQEVILRCVPISNHLYFYWYRQILGQKVEFLVSFYNNEISEKSEIFDDQFSVERPDGSNFTLKIRSTKLEDSAMYFCASRRTGGIYGYTFGSGTRLTVV.

The rearrangement uses TRBV9 and TRBJ1-2; D uncertain. The germline V gene encodes CDR1 SGDLS and CDR2 YYNGEE. The CDR3 sequence is 14 residues long. Trimming shortened V by 0 bases and J by 6 bases, and 12 bases separated the two germline ends. CDR3 sequence (DNA): TGTGCCAGCAGCGTAGCGAACGCCGGCGATGGCTACACCTTC. This gives the protein CASSVANAGDGYTF.

This chain links TRBV15 with TRBJ1-2; D not certain. The CDR3 spans 14 residues. Trimming removed 0 bases at V and 3 bases at J, with 8 bases between. Germline V gene data show CDR1 as LNHNV and CDR2 as YYDKDF (reference sequence). CDR3 bases: TGTGCCACCAGCAGAGACTTTGGGGACTATGGCTACACCTTC. Protein: CATSRDFGDYGYTF.

The J gene is TRBJ1-1, the V gene TRBV6-6; D remains ambiguous. Germline CDR1 MNHNY, CDR2 SVGAGI (reference sequence). With 0 bases removed from V and 5 bases from J, the gap between germline ends came to 4 bases. The CDR3 is 12 amino acids. CDR3 bases: TGTGCCAGCAGTTACTCAAGGACTGAAGCTTTCTTT. Its translation is CASSYSRTEAFF.

This chain links TRBV10-3 with TRBJ2-7; 13 nucleotides agree with TRBD2. Trimming took 3 bases from V and 6 from J; bases not matched to a gene: 8. Germline CDR1 reads ENHRY; CDR2 reads SYGVKD. This CDR3 is built from 16 residues. DNA of the CDR3: TGTGCCATCAGTGATGGGACTAGCGGGACTAGGAGCGAGCAGTACTTC. This encodes CAISDGTSGTRSEQYF.

The chain joins TRBV6-4 to TRBJ1-5; TRBD1 agrees at 7 bases. J lost 3 bases, V lost 5 bases, and 4 bases had no gene match. Germline lookup yields CDR1 MRHNA and CDR2 SNTAGT. This CDR3 contains 14 residues. In DNA, the CDR3 is TGTGCCAGCAGTCCCACAGGGGACAATCAGCCCCAGCATTTT. It translates to CASSPTGDNQPQHF.

This chain connects TRBV7-4 to TRBJ1-5, with 9 bases aligning to TRBD1. CDR1 is SGHVT, CDR2 SQSDAQ, per germline. This CDR3 is built from 18 residues. Losses at the gene ends were 2 bases for V and 5 bases for J; bases not matched to a gene: 13. The CDR3 nucleotides are TGTGCCAGCAGCTTACATGATAAGGGACAGGGAAGGGATCAGCCCCAGCATTTT. This gives the protein CASSLHDKGQGRDQPQHF.

V gene TRBV3-1 (or the pseudogene TRBV3-2) combines with J gene TRBJ2-6; no clear D gene. This CDR3 comprises 22 residues. Germline V lookup: CDR1 LGHDT, CDR2 YNNKEL (reference sequence). V dropped 1 base and J dropped 0 bases, with 25 bases sitting between them. The CDR3 bases are TGTGCCAGCAGCCAAGGGCGTCTTCAATCCGTTGGAACGATCTCTGGGGCCAACGTCCTGACTTTC. The encoded protein is CASSQGRLQSVGTISGANVLTF.

CDR3 sequence (DNA): TGTGCCAGCAGAGACCGGGACACCCGCTACGAGCAGTACTTC. It translates to CASRDRDTRYEQYF. The J gene is TRBJ2-7, the V gene TRBV28, with D possibly matching TRBD1 (6 bases). CDR1 and CDR2 (germline): MDHEN, SYDVKM. CDR3 length equals 14 residues. V was pared by 6 bases and J by 3 bases, with 15 bases between.

About this clone itself: This sample also contains other DNA sequences that code for the same CDR3. V is TRBV12-3 or TRBV12-4 and J is TRBJ1-2, with D perhaps TRBD1 (5 bases). This CDR3 is 13 amino acids long. V shed 6 bases and J shed 2 bases, with 10 bases lying between them. The CDR3 bases are TGTGCCAGCAGCCGGGACGGAAACTATGGCTACACCTTC. Translating it yields CASSRDGNYGYTF.